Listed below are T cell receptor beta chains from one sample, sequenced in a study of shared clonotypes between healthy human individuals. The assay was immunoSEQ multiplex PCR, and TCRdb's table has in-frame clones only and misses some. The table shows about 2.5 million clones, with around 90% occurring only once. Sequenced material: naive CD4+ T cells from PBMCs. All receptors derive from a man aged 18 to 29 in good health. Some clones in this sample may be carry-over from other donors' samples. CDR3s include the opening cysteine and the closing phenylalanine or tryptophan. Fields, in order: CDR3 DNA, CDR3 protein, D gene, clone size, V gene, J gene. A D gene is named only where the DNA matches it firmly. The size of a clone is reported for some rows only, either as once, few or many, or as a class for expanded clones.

CDR3nt: TGTGCCAGCTCACGCGGGACAGGAAATGAAAAACTGTTTTTT
CDR3aa: CASSRGTGNEKLFF
d_gene: TRBD1
abundance: once
v_gene: TRBV18
j_gene: TRBJ1-4

CDR3nt: TGTGCCAGCAGAAATCCAGGGGGCGGCAATCAGCCCCAGCATTTT
CDR3aa: CASRNPGGGNQPQHF
d_gene: TRBD1
abundance: few
v_gene: TRBV28
j_gene: TRBJ1-5

CDR3nt: TGTGCCAGTAGAGGTTTGGAGTCCTACAATGAGCAGTTCTTC
CDR3aa: CASRGLESYNEQFF
d_gene: .
abundance: .
v_gene: TRBV19
j_gene: TRBJ2-1

CDR3nt: TGTGCCACCTTACGGGGGGCTGGGAACACCATATATTTT
CDR3aa: CATLRGAGNTIYF
d_gene: .
abundance: .
v_gene: TRBV19
j_gene: TRBJ1-3

CDR3nt: TGTGCCAGCAGTTCAATGATGGGAGGGGAAAAAGAGACCCAGTACTTC
CDR3aa: CASSSMMGGEKETQYF
d_gene: TRBD2
abundance: .
v_gene: TRBV28
j_gene: TRBJ2-5

CDR3nt: TGTGCCAGCAGCGTAGTAGCCACGAACACCGGGGAGCTGTTTTTT
CDR3aa: CASSVVATNTGELFF
d_gene: .
abundance: .
v_gene: TRBV9
j_gene: TRBJ2-2

CDR3nt: TGTGCCTGGAGTATTAGCTACCTAAGCGAGCAGTACTTC
CDR3aa: CAWSISYLSEQYF
d_gene: .
abundance: .
v_gene: TRBV30
j_gene: TRBJ2-7

CDR3nt: TGCGCCAGCAGCATCGGGACTAGCGGGACCGGGGAGCTGTTTTTT
CDR3aa: CASSIGTSGTGELFF
d_gene: TRBD2
abundance: .
v_gene: TRBV5-1
j_gene: TRBJ2-2

CDR3nt: TGTGCCAGCAGCTTTGGTGGCTACGAGCAGTACTTC
CDR3aa: CASSFGGYEQYF
d_gene: .
abundance: .
v_gene: TRBV5-8
j_gene: TRBJ2-7

CDR3nt: TGTGCCAGCAGGGATTGGACGGGAGGGGAGACCCAGTACTTC
CDR3aa: CASRDWTGGETQYF
d_gene: TRBD2
abundance: .
v_gene: TRBV7-2
j_gene: TRBJ2-5

CDR3nt: TGTGCCATCAGTGATAACAGAGCGGGAGCTTCCGAGCAGTACTTC
CDR3aa: CAISDNRAGASEQYF
d_gene: TRBD2
abundance: .
v_gene: TRBV10-3
j_gene: TRBJ2-7

CDR3nt: TGTGCCACCAGCAGGGCAGGGGGGCGAACAGATACGCAGTATTTT
CDR3aa: CATSRAGGRTDTQYF
d_gene: .
abundance: .
v_gene: TRBV15
j_gene: TRBJ2-3

CDR3nt: TGTGCCTGGATGGACAGGTCGTCCACTGAAGCTTTCTTT
CDR3aa: CAWMDRSSTEAFF
d_gene: TRBD1
abundance: .
v_gene: TRBV30
j_gene: TRBJ1-1

CDR3nt: TGTGCCTGGGACAGGGGCCCCTACGAGCAGTACTTC
CDR3aa: CAWDRGPYEQYF
d_gene: TRBD1
abundance: .
v_gene: TRBV30
j_gene: TRBJ2-7

CDR3nt: TGTGCCAGCAGCTTATTGGGACAGCACGGGGAGACCCAGTACTTC
CDR3aa: CASSLLGQHGETQYF
d_gene: TRBD1
abundance: .
v_gene: TRBV7-3
j_gene: TRBJ2-5

CDR3nt: TGCGCCAGCAGCCCCTCCGGGGGGGGGAGCACAGATACGCAGTATTTT
CDR3aa: CASSPSGGGSTDTQYF
d_gene: TRBD2
abundance: .
v_gene: TRBV5-1
j_gene: TRBJ2-3

CDR3nt: TGTGCCAGCTCCGGGTGGACGGAGCTCTCTGGGGCCAACGTCCTGACTTTC
CDR3aa: CASSGWTELSGANVLTF
d_gene: .
abundance: .
v_gene: TRBV18
j_gene: TRBJ2-6

CDR3nt: TGTGCCAGCATCTCGGGACAGTGGACCTACGAGCAGTACTTC
CDR3aa: CASISGQWTYEQYF
d_gene: TRBD1
abundance: .
v_gene: TRBV28
j_gene: TRBJ2-7

CDR3nt: TGTGCCAGCAGAATCGACAGCACCGGGGAGCTGTTTTTT
CDR3aa: CASRIDSTGELFF
d_gene: .
abundance: .
v_gene: TRBV28
j_gene: TRBJ2-2

CDR3nt: TGTGCCAGCAGCGGGGCAGGGTCGGGCACCGGGGAGCTGTTTTTT
CDR3aa: CASSGAGSGTGELFF
d_gene: .
abundance: .
v_gene: TRBV9
j_gene: TRBJ2-2

CDR3nt: TGTGCCTGGGGCGGACAAGGCTTGGGGAGGAAGCAGTACTTC
CDR3aa: CAWGGQGLGRKQYF
d_gene: .
abundance: .
v_gene: TRBV30
j_gene: TRBJ2-7

CDR3nt: TGTGCCAGCAGTTCACGACTAGCGGTGAACTACAATGAGCAGTTCTTC
CDR3aa: CASSSRLAVNYNEQFF
d_gene: TRBD2
abundance: .
v_gene: TRBV6-5
j_gene: TRBJ2-1

CDR3nt: TGCGCCAGCAGCTTGGCCGGGGCGGCTCACACCTTC
CDR3aa: CASSLAGAAHTF
d_gene: .
abundance: .
v_gene: TRBV5-1
j_gene: TRBJ1-2

CDR3nt: TGTGCCAGCAGCCAAATGCGAGGCACAGATACGCAGTATTTT
CDR3aa: CASSQMRGTDTQYF
d_gene: .
abundance: .
v_gene: TRBV14
j_gene: TRBJ2-3

CDR3nt: TGCGCCAGCAGCTTTCGCGCAACACTTATCTTGGGGAATTCACCCCTCCACTTT
CDR3aa: CASSFRATLILGNSPLHF
d_gene: .
abundance: .
v_gene: TRBV4-1
j_gene: TRBJ1-6

CDR3nt: TGTGCCAGCAGGCAGGGGGGAGACCTCAATCAGCCCCAGCATTTT
CDR3aa: CASRQGGDLNQPQHF
d_gene: TRBD1
abundance: few
v_gene: TRBV28
j_gene: TRBJ1-5

CDR3nt: TGTGCCAGCAGTGAAGCGCGTCGGGACAGGGGGTACGGCTACACCTTC
CDR3aa: CASSEARRDRGYGYTF
d_gene: TRBD1
abundance: .
v_gene: TRBV6-1
j_gene: TRBJ1-2

CDR3nt: TGTGCCAGCAGCTCCAGTGCGGGAAACACCATATATTTT
CDR3aa: CASSSSAGNTIYF
d_gene: .
abundance: few
v_gene: TRBV7-7
j_gene: TRBJ1-3